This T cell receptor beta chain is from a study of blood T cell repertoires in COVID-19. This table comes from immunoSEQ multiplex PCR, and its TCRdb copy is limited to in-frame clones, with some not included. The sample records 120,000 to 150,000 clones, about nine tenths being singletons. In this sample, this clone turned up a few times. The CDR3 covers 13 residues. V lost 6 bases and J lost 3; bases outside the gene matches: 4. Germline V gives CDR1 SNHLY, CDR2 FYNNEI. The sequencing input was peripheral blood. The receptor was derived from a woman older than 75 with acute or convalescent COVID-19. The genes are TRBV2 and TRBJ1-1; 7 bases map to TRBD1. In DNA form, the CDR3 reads TGTGCCAGCAGGTGGGACAGAGACACTGAAGCTTTCTTT. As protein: CASRWDRDTEAFF.